The following is a T cell receptor beta chain sequence with its context. This sample is part of a study of blood T cell repertoires in COVID-19. The overall study: Samples representing acute and convalescent COVID-19 were sourced from the United States, Italy and Spain. PBMCs, B-cell-depleted T cells, or T cells provided the cDNA or gDNA that made up the material.

V was cut by 4 bases and J by 6 bases, with 15 bases left in between. The CDR3 covers 14 residues. Germline values: CDR1 MDHEN, CDR2 SYDVKM. Under the authors' procedure: Estimation of nucleated cell counts was performed using reference gene primer amplification. Sequenced by immunoSEQ multiplex PCR; TCRdb stores in-frame clones only, minus some. V and J calls and clone size are given by that table; D and trimming were obtained from the DNA. The data hold about 47,000 clones, with roughly 89% observed a single time. The chain combines TRBV28 with TRBJ1-2, with a tentative D call TRBD1 (6 bases). This receptor was obtained from a man over 45 with acute or convalescent COVID-19. Sequenced input: peripheral blood. CDR3 sequence (DNA): TGTGCCAGCAGTTCCCCTACCGGGACACATGGCTACACCTTC. Translating gives CASSSPTGTHGYTF.